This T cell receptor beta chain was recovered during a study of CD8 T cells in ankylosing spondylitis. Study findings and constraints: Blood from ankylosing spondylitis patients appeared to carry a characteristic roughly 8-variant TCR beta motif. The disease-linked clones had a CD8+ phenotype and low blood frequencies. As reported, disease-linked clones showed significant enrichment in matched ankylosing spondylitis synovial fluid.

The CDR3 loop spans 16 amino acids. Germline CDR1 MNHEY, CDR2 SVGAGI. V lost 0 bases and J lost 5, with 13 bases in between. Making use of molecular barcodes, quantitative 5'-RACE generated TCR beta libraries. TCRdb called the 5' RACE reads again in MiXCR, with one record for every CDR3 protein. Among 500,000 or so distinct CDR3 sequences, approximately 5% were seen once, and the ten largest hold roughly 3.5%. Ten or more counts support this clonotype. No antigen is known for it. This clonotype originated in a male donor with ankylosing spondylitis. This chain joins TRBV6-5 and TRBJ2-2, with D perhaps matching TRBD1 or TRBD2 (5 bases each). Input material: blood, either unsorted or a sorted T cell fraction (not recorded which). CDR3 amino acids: CASSYSTVSGTGELFF. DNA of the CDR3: TGTGCCAGCAGTTACTCGACAGTTTCGGGGACCGGGGAGCTGTTTTTT.